These T cell receptor beta chains were read from a single sample in a study of shared T cell receptors in the human thymus. Generated by immunoSEQ multiplex PCR, the TCRdb table keeps only in-frame clones and is missing some. The sample records about 380,000 clones, 95% being singletons. Sequenced input: thymocytes. The receptors were sampled from a human donor. Each CDR3 is given with its conserved first and last residue. The D gene is left open where the match is weak. A clone size is listed for some rows: how often the clone was seen (once, few, many), or a class if it is expanded.

V gene	D gene	J gene	clone size	CDR3 length	CDR3 protein	CDR3 DNA
TRBV19	-	TRBJ1-5	once	17	CASTKSPGRYSNQPQHF	TGTGCCAGTACCAAAAGCCCCGGACGGTATAGCAATCAGCCCCAGCATTTT
TRBV18	-	TRBJ2-4	-	11	CASSDKNIQYF	TGTGCCAGCTCAGACAAAAACATTCAGTACTTC
TRBV2	TRBD1	TRBJ1-1	-	13	CASSRQGTTEAFF	TGTGCCAGCAGTCGACAGGGAACCACTGAAGCTTTCTTT
TRBV28	-	TRBJ1-5	-	14	CASSLGQINQPQHF	TGTGCCAGCAGTTTAGGACAGATCAATCAGCCCCAGCATTTT
TRBV2	TRBD1	TRBJ2-7	once	15	CASSESGQSSYEQYF	TGTGCCAGCAGTGAATCGGGACAGAGCTCCTACGAGCAGTACTTC
TRBV14	TRBD2	TRBJ2-1	-	16	CASSQDCTSANNEQFF	TGTGCCAGCAGCCAAGATTGTACTAGCGCAAACAATGAGCAGTTCTTC
TRBV19	-	TRBJ1-1	few	15	CASSIDRGTDTEAFF	TGTGCCAGTAGTATAGATAGGGGGACGGACACTGAAGCTTTCTTT
TRBV13	-	TRBJ2-2	-	14	CASSLENHAGELFF	TGTGCCAGCAGCTTAGAGAACCACGCCGGGGAGCTGTTTTTT
TRBV6-1	-	TRBJ2-2	-	14	CASSEETVTGELFF	TGTGCCAGCAGTGAAGAGACGGTCACCGGGGAGCTGTTTTTT
TRBV30	-	TRBJ2-5	-	14	CAWNQDGTHQTQYF	TGTGCCTGGAACCAGGACGGGACTCATCAGACCCAGTACTTC
TRBV19	-	TRBJ1-1	-	14	CASSIDSVNTEAFF	TGTGCCAGTAGTATAGATTCGGTAAACACTGAAGCTTTCTTT
TRBV5-6	TRBD1	TRBJ1-5	-	18	CASSLASGGKRSNQPQHF	TGTGCCAGCAGCTTGGCTTCAGGGGGCAAGAGGAGCAATCAGCCCCAGCATTTT
TRBV11-2	TRBD2	TRBJ2-7	once	19	CASSTGGLAGHPLLREQYF	TGTGCCAGCAGCACGGGGGGACTAGCGGGACACCCCCTCCTGCGAGAGCAGTACTTC
TRBV4-2	TRBD2	TRBJ2-4	-	17	CASRRLAGAVAKNIQYF	TGTGCCAGCAGGCGACTAGCGGGAGCGGTCGCCAAAAACATTCAGTACTTC
TRBV19	-	TRBJ2-1	-	16	CASSIITGTSYNEQFF	TGTGCCAGTAGCATAATAACTGGGACTTCCTACAATGAGCAGTTCTTC
TRBV21-1	-	TRBJ2-1	-	14	CASSTPRGHNEQFF	TGTGCCAGCAGCACACCCCGGGGGCACAATGAGCAGTTCTTC
TRBV28	TRBD2	TRBJ2-7	-	16	CATQSPWRDYSYEQYF	TGTGCCACCCAGTCCCCGTGGAGGGACTACTCCTACGAGCAGTACTTC
TRBV28	TRBD1	TRBJ2-7	-	16	CASSFRTGLLTYEQYF	TGTGCCAGCAGTTTCCGGACAGGGCTGCTAACCTACGAGCAGTACTTC
TRBV18	-	TRBJ2-5	-	12	CASSPNQETQYF	TGTGCCAGCTCACCAAACCAAGAGACCCAGTACTTC
TRBV25-1	TRBD1	TRBJ2-7	-	13	CASGRTGNYEQYF	TGTGCCAGCGGAAGGACAGGAAACTACGAGCAGTACTTC
TRBV9	-	TRBJ2-7	-	14	CASSVVAEAYEQYF	TGTGCCAGCAGCGTCGTAGCGGAAGCCTACGAGCAGTACTTC
TRBV7-9	TRBD1	TRBJ2-7	-	16	CASRPPFGTGNYEQYF	TGTGCCAGCAGACCTCCCTTCGGGACAGGGAACTACGAGCAGTACTTC
TRBV27	-	TRBJ2-4	-	14	CASSVLKGLDIQYF	TGTGCCAGCTCTGTCTTAAAGGGCCTGGACATTCAGTACTTC
TRBV20-1	-	TRBJ2-3	-	11	CSATTRDTQYF	TGCAGTGCTACTACTAGGGATACGCAGTATTTT
TRBV11-1	TRBD1	TRBJ2-6	-	18	CASSFLQGAITGANVLTF	TGTGCCAGCAGCTTCCTACAGGGGGCGATAACTGGGGCCAACGTCCTGACTTTC
TRBV5-1	-	TRBJ2-1	-	12	CASSVTGHEQFF	TGCGCCAGCAGCGTGACTGGGCATGAGCAGTTCTTC
TRBV4-1	TRBD2	TRBJ2-7	-	15	CASSLLSGPSYEQYF	TGCGCCAGCAGCCTCCTTAGCGGGCCCTCCTACGAGCAGTACTTC
TRBV5-4	TRBD1	TRBJ1-5	-	15	CASSFGTGGNQPQHF	TGTGCCAGCAGCTTTGGGACAGGGGGCAATCAGCCCCAGCATTTT
TRBV20-1	-	TRBJ2-7	-	11	CSAGDPYEQYF	TGCAGTGCAGGGGACCCCTACGAGCAGTACTTC
TRBV10-3	-	TRBJ2-7	-	14	CAISEIRITREQYF	TGTGCCATCAGTGAGATTAGAATCACGAGGGAGCAGTACTTC
TRBV5-1	TRBD1	TRBJ2-7	-	15	CASSRPTGGPYEQYF	TGCGCCAGCAGCCGCCCGACAGGGGGGCCCTACGAGCAGTACTTC
TRBV28	-	TRBJ1-4	-	16	CASSWEYREGSEKLFF	TGTGCCAGCAGTTGGGAATACAGGGAGGGGAGTGAAAAACTGTTTTTT
TRBV11-2	-	TRBJ2-6	-	14	CASSLPVGANVLTF	TGTGCCAGCAGCTTGCCCGTTGGGGCCAACGTCCTGACTTTC
TRBV13	-	TRBJ2-3	-	15	CASSLEAGFTDTQYF	TGTGCCAGCAGCTTAGAAGCGGGCTTCACAGATACGCAGTATTTT
TRBV10-3	-	TRBJ2-2	-	15	CAIRGTFPATGELFF	TGTGCCATCAGGGGGACATTCCCAGCCACCGGGGAGCTGTTTTTT
TRBV2	-	TRBJ2-7	-	12	CASRGTSYEQYF	TGTGCCAGCAGGGGGACTTCTTACGAGCAGTACTTC
TRBV5-4	TRBD1	TRBJ1-1	-	18	CASSLKTRGRGRNTEAFF	TGTGCCAGCAGCCTAAAAACTAGGGGGCGGGGTAGGAACACTGAAGCTTTCTTT
TRBV11-2	TRBD2	TRBJ2-1	-	18	CASSPPGLDVGWDPEQFF	TGTGCCAGCAGCCCACCGGGACTAGATGTCGGGTGGGATCCTGAGCAGTTCTTC
TRBV27	-	TRBJ1-5	-	15	CASSSGGAGNQPQHF	TGTGCCAGCAGTTCCGGGGGGGCCGGCAATCAGCCCCAGCATTTT
TRBV19	-	TRBJ1-1	-	15	CASSIRQGTGTEAFF	TGTGCCAGTAGTATCCGGCAGGGTACAGGCACTGAAGCTTTCTTT
TRBV5-1	-	TRBJ2-7	-	13	CASSAQGGNEQYF	TGCGCCAGCAGCGCCCAGGGAGGAAACGAGCAGTACTTC
TRBV11-2	TRBD2	TRBJ2-1	-	19	CASSSRKPGLARKYNEQFF	TGTGCCAGCAGCTCCCGGAAACCGGGACTAGCGAGGAAATACAATGAGCAGTTCTTC
TRBV28	TRBD1	TRBJ1-1	-	18	CASSSVTPRQGEDTEAFF	TGTGCCAGCAGTTCCGTAACTCCCCGACAGGGGGAGGACACTGAAGCTTTCTTT
TRBV7-6	TRBD2	TRBJ2-5	-	15	CASSLEAGLQETQYF	TGTGCCAGCAGCTTAGAAGCGGGACTTCAAGAGACCCAGTACTTC
TRBV11-2	TRBD2	TRBJ2-5	-	19	CASSFRGLAGGAGSETQYF	TGTGCCAGCAGCTTTAGAGGACTAGCGGGAGGGGCCGGGTCTGAGACCCAGTACTTC
TRBV7-9	-	TRBJ2-5	-	15	CASSPPGSGQETQYF	TGTGCCAGCAGCCCTCCAGGGAGCGGACAAGAGACCCAGTACTTC
TRBV29-1	-	TRBJ1-1	-	17	CSVEFLLPRGEGTEAFF	TGCAGCGTTGAATTTTTACTTCCCAGGGGTGAGGGCACTGAAGCTTTCTTT
TRBV14	-	TRBJ1-1	-	15	CASSHGGRLNTEAFF	TGTGCCAGCAGCCATGGGGGGCGTTTGAACACTGAAGCTTTCTTT
TRBV28	TRBD2	TRBJ2-1	-	18	CASSTSGTSGRRYNEQFF	TGTGCCAGCAGTACGTCCGGGACTAGCGGGAGGCGGTACAATGAGCAGTTCTTC
TRBV19	-	TRBJ1-2	-	16	CASRTRAVRFPYGYTF	TGTGCCAGTAGGACTCGTGCCGTCCGGTTTCCCTATGGCTACACCTTC
TRBV6-6	TRBD1	TRBJ2-7	-	12	CASRDRGYEQYF	TGTGCCAGCAGAGACAGGGGTTACGAGCAGTACTTC
TRBV7-9	TRBD1	TRBJ2-7	few	15	CASSLRGQGPYEQYF	TGTGCCAGCAGCTTACGGGGACAGGGCCCCTACGAGCAGTACTTC
TRBV5-6	TRBD1	TRBJ2-5	-	15	CASSSLDRLQETQYF	TGTGCCAGCAGCTCGTTGGACAGGCTCCAAGAGACCCAGTACTTC
TRBV20-1	-	TRBJ2-7	-	11	CSVRGSDEQYF	TGCAGTGTCCGAGGAAGTGACGAGCAGTACTTC
TRBV7-2	TRBD2	TRBJ2-1	-	19	CASSHPGLAGGGDRNEQFF	TGTGCCAGCAGTCATCCAGGACTAGCGGGAGGTGGTGATCGGAATGAGCAGTTCTTC
TRBV29-1	TRBD2	TRBJ2-1	-	15	CSVEDWGGSYNEQFF	TGCAGCGTTGAAGATTGGGGGGGCTCCTACAATGAGCAGTTCTTC
TRBV5-6	-	TRBJ2-7	-	13	CASSRQTWLAQYF	TGTGCCAGCAGCCGCCAGACATGGCTCGCGCAGTACTTC
TRBV10-3	TRBD2	TRBJ2-7	-	15	CAISAGLAGNSEQYF	TGTGCCATCAGTGCGGGACTAGCGGGAAATTCCGAGCAGTACTTC